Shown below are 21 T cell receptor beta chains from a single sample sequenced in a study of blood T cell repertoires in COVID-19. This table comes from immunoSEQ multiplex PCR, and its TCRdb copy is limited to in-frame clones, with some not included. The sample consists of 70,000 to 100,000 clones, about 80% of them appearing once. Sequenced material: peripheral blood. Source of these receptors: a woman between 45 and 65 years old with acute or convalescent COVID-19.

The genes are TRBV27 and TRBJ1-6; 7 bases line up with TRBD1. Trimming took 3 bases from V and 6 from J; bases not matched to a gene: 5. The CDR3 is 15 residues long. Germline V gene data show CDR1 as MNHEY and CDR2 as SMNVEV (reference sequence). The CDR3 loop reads CASSFEGARNSPLHF. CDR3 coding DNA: TGTGCCAGCAGTTTTGAGGGGGCCCGTAATTCACCCCTCCACTTT.

The CDR3 spells CASSLGQALNTEAFF. The CDR3 DNA follows: TGTGCCAGCAGCTTGGGACAGGCCTTGAACACTGAAGCTTTCTTT. This chain connects TRBV7-8 to TRBJ1-1, with 8 bases identical to TRBD1. The junction had 3 bases not matched to a gene; V was cut back by 3 bases and J by 0 bases. The CDR3 has 15 residues. Germline V gene lookup returns CDR1 SGHVS and CDR2 FQNEAQ.

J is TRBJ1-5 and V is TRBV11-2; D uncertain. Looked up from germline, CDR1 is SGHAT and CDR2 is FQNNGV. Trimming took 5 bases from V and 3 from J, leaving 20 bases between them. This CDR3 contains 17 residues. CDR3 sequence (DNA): TGTGCCAGCAGCGGCGGCCGGTCCCCTTCCCTCAATCAGCCCCAGCATTTT. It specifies CASSGGRSPSLNQPQHF.

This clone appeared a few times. For the CDR3, the DNA is TGTGCCACCAGTCTCGGGCGGTCGGGGAGGACTGAAGCTTTCTTT. Amino acid sequence: CATSLGRSGRTEAFF. The rearrangement joins TRBV15 to TRBJ1-1; no reliable D call. CDR3 length equals 15 residues. The V end lost 6 bases, the J end lost 5 bases, and 19 bases lay between the germline ends. Germline values: CDR1 LNHNV, CDR2 YYDKDF (reference sequence).

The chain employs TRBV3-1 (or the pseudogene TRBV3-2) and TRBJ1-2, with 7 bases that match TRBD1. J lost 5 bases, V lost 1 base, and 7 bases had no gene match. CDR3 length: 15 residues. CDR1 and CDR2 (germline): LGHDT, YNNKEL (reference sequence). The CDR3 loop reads CASSQAGTEDYGYTF. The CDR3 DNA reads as TGTGCCAGCAGCCAAGCGGGGACAGAGGATTATGGCTACACCTTC.

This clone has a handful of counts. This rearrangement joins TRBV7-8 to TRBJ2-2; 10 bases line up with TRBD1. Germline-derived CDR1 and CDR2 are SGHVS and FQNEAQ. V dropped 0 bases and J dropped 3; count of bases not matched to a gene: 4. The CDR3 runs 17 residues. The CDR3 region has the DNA TGTGCCAGCAGCTTAGCGGGGACAGGGGAGTACACCGGGGAGCTGTTTTTT. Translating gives CASSLAGTGEYTGELFF.

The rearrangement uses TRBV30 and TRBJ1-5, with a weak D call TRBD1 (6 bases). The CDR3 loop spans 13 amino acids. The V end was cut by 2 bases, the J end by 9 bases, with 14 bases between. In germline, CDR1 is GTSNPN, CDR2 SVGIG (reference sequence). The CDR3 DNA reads TGTGCCTGGAGTCAGGGGCCCGCGGGGCCCCAGCATTTT. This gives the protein CAWSQGPAGPQHF.

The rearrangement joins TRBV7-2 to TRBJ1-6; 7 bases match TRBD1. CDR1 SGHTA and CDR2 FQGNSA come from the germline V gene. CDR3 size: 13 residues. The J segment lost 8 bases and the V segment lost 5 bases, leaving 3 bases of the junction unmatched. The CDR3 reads CASSTTGDSPLHF. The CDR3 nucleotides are TGTGCCAGCAGCACTACAGGGGATTCACCCCTCCACTTT.

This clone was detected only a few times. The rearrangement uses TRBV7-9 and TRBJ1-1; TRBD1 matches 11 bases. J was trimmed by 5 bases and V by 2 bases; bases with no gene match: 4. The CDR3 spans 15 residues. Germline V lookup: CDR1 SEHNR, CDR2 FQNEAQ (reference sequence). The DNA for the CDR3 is TGTGCCAGCAGCTTATTGGGACAGGGGGGTACTGAAGCTTTCTTT. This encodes CASSLLGQGGTEAFF.

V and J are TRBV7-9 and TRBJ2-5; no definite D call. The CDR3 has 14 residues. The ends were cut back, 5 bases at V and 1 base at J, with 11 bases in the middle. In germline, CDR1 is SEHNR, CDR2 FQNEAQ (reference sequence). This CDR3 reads CASSPTRSQETQYF. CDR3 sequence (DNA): TGTGCCAGCAGCCCGACCAGGTCCCAAGAGACCCAGTACTTC.

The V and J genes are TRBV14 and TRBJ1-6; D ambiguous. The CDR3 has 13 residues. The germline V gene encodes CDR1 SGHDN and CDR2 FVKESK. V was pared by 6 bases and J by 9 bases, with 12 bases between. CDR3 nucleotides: TGTGCCAGCAGGCGGGTACGGGGTTCACCCCTCCACTTT. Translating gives CASRRVRGSPLHF.

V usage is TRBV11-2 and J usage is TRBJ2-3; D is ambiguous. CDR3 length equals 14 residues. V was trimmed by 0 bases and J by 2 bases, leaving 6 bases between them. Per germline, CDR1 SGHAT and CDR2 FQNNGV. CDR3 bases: TGTGCCAGCAGCTTAGATTGGCCCACAGATACGCAGTATTTT. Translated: CASSLDWPTDTQYF.

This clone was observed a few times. This CDR3 is CASSLKSDRFSEAFF. The CDR3 nucleotides read TGTGCCAGCAGCCTCAAGTCGGACAGGTTTTCTGAAGCTTTCTTT. The chain combines TRBV7-2 with TRBJ1-1; 7 bases are a match to TRBD1. The germline V gene encodes CDR1 SGHTA and CDR2 FQGNSA. CDR3 length: 15 amino acids. The trim removed 5 bases at V and 6 bases at J, leaving 12 bases unmatched.

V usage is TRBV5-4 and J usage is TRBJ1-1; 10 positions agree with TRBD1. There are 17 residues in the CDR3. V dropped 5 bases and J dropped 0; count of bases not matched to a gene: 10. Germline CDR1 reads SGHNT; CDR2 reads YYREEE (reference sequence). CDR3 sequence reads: CASRPPGQGSMNTEAFF. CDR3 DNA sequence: TGTGCCAGCAGGCCTCCGGGACAGGGGTCTATGAACACTGAAGCTTTCTTT.

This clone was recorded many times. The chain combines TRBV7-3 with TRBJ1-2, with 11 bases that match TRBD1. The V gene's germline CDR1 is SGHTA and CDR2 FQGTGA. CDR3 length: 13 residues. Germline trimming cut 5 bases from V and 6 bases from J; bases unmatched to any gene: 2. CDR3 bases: TGTGCCAGCAGCCCGGGACAGGGGGATGGCTACACCTTC. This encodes CASSPGQGDGYTF. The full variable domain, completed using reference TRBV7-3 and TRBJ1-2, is GAGVSQTPSNKVTEKGKYVELRCDPISGHTALYWYRQSLGQGPEFLIYFQGTGAADDSGLPNDRFFAVRPEGSVSTLKIQRTERGDSAVYLCASSPGQGDGYTFGSGTRLTVV.

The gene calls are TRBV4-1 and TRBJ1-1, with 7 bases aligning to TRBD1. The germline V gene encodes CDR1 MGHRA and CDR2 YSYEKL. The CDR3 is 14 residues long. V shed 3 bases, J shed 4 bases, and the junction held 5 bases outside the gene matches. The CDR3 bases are TGCGCCAGCAGCCATTTACAGGGGTTCACTGAAGCTTTCTTT. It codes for CASSHLQGFTEAFF.

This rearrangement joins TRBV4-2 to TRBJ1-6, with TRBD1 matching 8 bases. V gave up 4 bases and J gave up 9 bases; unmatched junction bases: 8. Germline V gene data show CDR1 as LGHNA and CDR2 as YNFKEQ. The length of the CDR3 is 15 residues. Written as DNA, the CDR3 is TGTGCCAGCAGCCTAGAAGCGGACAGGGCTTCACCCCTCCACTTT. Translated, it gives CASSLEADRASPLHF.

As DNA, the CDR3 is TGTGCCAGCACCACAGGCGGGGGGCGAGAGACCCAGTACTTC. Protein product: CASTTGGGRETQYF. This chain links TRBV28 with TRBJ2-5; TRBD2 matches at 8 bases. The germline V gene encodes CDR1 MDHEN and CDR2 SYDVKM. The J segment lost 4 bases and the V segment lost 7 bases, leaving 8 bases of the junction unmatched. The CDR3 has 14 amino acids.

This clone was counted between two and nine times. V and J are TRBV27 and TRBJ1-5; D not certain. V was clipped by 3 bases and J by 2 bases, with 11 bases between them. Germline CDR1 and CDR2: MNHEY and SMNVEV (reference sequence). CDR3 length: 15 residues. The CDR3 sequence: CASSFSATGNQPQHF. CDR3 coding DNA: TGTGCCAGCAGTTTCTCGGCAACAGGCAATCAGCCCCAGCATTTT.

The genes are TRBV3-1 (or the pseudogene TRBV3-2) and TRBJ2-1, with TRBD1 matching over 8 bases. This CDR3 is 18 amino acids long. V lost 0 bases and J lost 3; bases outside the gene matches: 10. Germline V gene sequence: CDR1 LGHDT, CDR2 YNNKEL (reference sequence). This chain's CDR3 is CASSQDVAGGGNYNEQFF. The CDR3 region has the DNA TGTGCCAGCAGCCAAGATGTAGCAGGGGGCGGTAACTACAATGAGCAGTTCTTC.

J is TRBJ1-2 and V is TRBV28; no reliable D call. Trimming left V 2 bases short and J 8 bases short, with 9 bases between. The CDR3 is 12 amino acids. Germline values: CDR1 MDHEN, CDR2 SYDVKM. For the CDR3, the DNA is TGTGCCAGCAGTTTAAGTCAGCGAGGCTACACCTTC. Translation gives CASSLSQRGYTF.